This note documents a single TCR beta chain sequence. Germline V gene lookup returns CDR1 MNHNY and CDR2 SVGAGI (reference sequence). The CDR3 totals 14 residues. Between the trimmed V and J ends, which lost 0 bases and 2 bases, there was a span of 8 bases. Only in-frame clones appear in the TCRdb table, and some are missing; sequencing was by immunoSEQ multiplex PCR. The table has some 1,900,000 clones, over 85% seen once; the top ten hold 1% to 1.5%. These data come from a study of shared clonotypes between healthy human individuals. Positive CCR7 selection of CD45RO-negative cells yielded the naive CD8 cells, and terminally differentiated effector memory CD45RA+ cells were excluded.

This sequence originates from a man aged 18 to 30 in good health. V usage is TRBV6-6 and J usage is TRBJ2-7; D remains unclear. The sequencing input was naive CD8+ T cells sorted from blood. The CDR3 protein is CASSYSRKAYEQYF. The DNA for the CDR3 is TGTGCCAGCAGTTACTCTAGGAAGGCCTACGAGCAGTACTTC.